The rows below give T cell receptor beta chains drawn from one sample of a study of blood T cell repertoires in COVID-19. TCRdb's copy holds only in-frame clones and misses some; the assay was immunoSEQ multiplex PCR. The sample lists 200,000 to 300,000 clones, 75% to 90% occurring once. Sequencing was performed on peripheral blood. The receptors shown here come from a man aged 25-45 years with active or convalescent COVID-19. CDR3s include the opening cysteine and the closing phenylalanine or tryptophan. Each record gives: J gene, V gene, D gene, CDR3 protein, CDR3 DNA. A D gene is named only where the DNA matches it firmly.

J gene: TRBJ1-3
V gene: TRBV11-3
D gene: .
CDR3 protein: CASSLGPGDAGNTIYF
CDR3 DNA: TGTGCCAGCAGCTTAGGACCCGGGGATGCAGGAAACACCATATATTTT

J gene: TRBJ1-4
V gene: TRBV30
D gene: .
CDR3 protein: CAWREGAGANEKLFF
CDR3 DNA: TGTGCCTGGAGGGAAGGGGCTGGAGCTAATGAAAAACTGTTTTTT

J gene: TRBJ1-1
V gene: TRBV15
D gene: .
CDR3 protein: CATSRDMWNTEAFF
CDR3 DNA: TGTGCCACCAGCAGAGATATGTGGAACACTGAAGCTTTCTTT

J gene: TRBJ1-2
V gene: TRBV6-2/TRBV6-3
D gene: TRBD1
CDR3 protein: CASSRGQSYGYTF
CDR3 DNA: TGTGCCAGCAGTCGGGGACAGAGCTATGGCTACACCTTC

J gene: TRBJ2-1
V gene: TRBV5-6
D gene: .
CDR3 protein: CASSLTGSYNEQFF
CDR3 DNA: TGTGCCAGCAGCTTGACAGGGAGCTACAATGAGCAGTTCTTC

J gene: TRBJ1-1
V gene: TRBV20-1
D gene: TRBD1
CDR3 protein: CSASEGAYTEAFF
CDR3 DNA: TGCAGTGCTAGTGAGGGGGCCTACACTGAAGCTTTCTTT

J gene: TRBJ1-6
V gene: TRBV2
D gene: .
CDR3 protein: CASSIETRGPLHF
CDR3 DNA: TGTGCCAGCAGTATCGAAACCCGGGGACCCCTCCACTTT

J gene: TRBJ1-4
V gene: TRBV11-2
D gene: .
CDR3 protein: CASSLGREELFF
CDR3 DNA: TGTGCCAGCAGCTTAGGTCGGGAGGAACTGTTTTTT

J gene: TRBJ1-1
V gene: TRBV9
D gene: .
CDR3 protein: CASSPALWSGEAFF
CDR3 DNA: TGTGCCAGCAGCCCCGCACTGTGGAGTGGCGAGGCTTTCTTT

J gene: TRBJ1-2
V gene: TRBV2
D gene: .
CDR3 protein: CASSPDSTFYGYTF
CDR3 DNA: TGTGCCAGCAGTCCCGACAGCACCTTCTATGGCTACACCTTC

J gene: TRBJ1-4
V gene: TRBV9
D gene: .
CDR3 protein: CASSVGTGRHEKLFF
CDR3 DNA: TGTGCCAGCAGCGTAGGTACAGGGCGGCATGAAAAACTGTTTTTT

J gene: TRBJ1-5
V gene: TRBV7-2
D gene: .
CDR3 protein: CASSSQWGSDQPQHF
CDR3 DNA: TGTGCCAGCAGCTCCCAGTGGGGCTCAGATCAGCCCCAGCATTTT